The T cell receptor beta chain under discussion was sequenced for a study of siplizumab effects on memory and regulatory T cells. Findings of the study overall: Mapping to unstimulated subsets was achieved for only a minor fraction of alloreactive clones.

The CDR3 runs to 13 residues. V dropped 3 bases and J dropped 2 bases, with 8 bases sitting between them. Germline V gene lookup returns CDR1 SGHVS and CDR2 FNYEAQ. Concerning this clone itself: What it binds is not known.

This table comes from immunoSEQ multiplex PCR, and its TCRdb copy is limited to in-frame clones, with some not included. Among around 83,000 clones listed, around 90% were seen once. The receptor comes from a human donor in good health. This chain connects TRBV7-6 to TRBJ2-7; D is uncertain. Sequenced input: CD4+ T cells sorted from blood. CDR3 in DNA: TGTGCCAGCAGCTTGGCGGTAGCCTACGAGCAGTACTTC. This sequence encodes CASSLAVAYEQYF.